This TCR beta chain derives from a study of T-cell memory formation after mild COVID-19. Study as a whole: There were largely donor-specific TCR clusters. Whole-study results and caveats: Pre-infection memory showed some responding clones, and this suggested that cross-reactive memory joined. Largely, contracting CD4+ clones fell within CM and EM, and contracting CD8+ clones within EMRA.

In its sample, this clonotype was seen a few times. Its antigen is not identified. V lost 6 bases and J lost 6, with 15 bases in between. The CDR3 length is 13 residues. CDR1 MNHEY and CDR2 SMNVEV come from the germline V gene (reference sequence). MiXCR, applied by TCRdb to the 5' RACE reads, yields one record per CDR3 protein. Here the sample spans 470,000 or so distinct CDR3 sequences, around 20% being singletons. The TCR comes from an adult woman who had mild COVID-19 (a few samples of this study predate the infection). Cell type and time point are not known. Sequenced sample: PBMCs or a T cell subset sorted from them (not recorded which). The chain carries TRBV27 and TRBJ2-7; D uncertain. The CDR3 is CASSHDRSGEQYF. CDR3 DNA: TGTGCCAGCAGCCACGATCGTTCGGGCGAGCAGTACTTC.